The present entry profiles one TCR beta chain with its context. CDR1 MDHEN and CDR2 SYDVKM come from the germline V gene. The CDR3 loop spans 17 amino acids. V lost 6 bases and J lost 2; bases outside the gene matches: 13. The sample belongs to a study of blood T cell repertoires in COVID-19. Method: immunoSEQ multiplex PCR; TCRdb's copy keeps in-frame clones and lacks some. Of 450,000 to 500,000 clones listed, approximately 85% are singletons. The source of this sequence is a human donor in a cohort sampled during active COVID-19. Sample: peripheral blood. The chain links TRBV28 to TRBJ2-7, with 10 positions matching TRBD1. The CDR3 reads CASSGTGASFVPYEQYF. The CDR3 DNA follows: TGTGCCAGCAGCGGGACAGGGGCCTCTTTTGTTCCCTACGAGCAGTACTTC.